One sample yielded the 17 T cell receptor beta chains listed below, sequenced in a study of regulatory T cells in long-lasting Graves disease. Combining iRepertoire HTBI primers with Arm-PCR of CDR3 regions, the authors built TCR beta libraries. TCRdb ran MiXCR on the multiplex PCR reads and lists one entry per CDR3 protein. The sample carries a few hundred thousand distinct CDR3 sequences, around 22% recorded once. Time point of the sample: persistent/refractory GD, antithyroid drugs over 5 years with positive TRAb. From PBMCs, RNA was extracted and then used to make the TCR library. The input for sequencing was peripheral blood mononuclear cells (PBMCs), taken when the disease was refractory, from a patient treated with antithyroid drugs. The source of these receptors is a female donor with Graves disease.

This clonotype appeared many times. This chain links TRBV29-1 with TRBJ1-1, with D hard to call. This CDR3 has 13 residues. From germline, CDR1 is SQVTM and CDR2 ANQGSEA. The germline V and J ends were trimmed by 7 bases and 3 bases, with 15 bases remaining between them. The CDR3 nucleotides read TGCAGCGCATCGGACGTAGGCTACACTGAAGCTTTCTTT. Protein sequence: CSASDVGYTEAFF. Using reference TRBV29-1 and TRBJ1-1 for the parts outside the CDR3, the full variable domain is SAVISQKPSRDICQRGTSLTIQCQVDSQVTMMFWYRQQPGQSLTLIATANQGSEATYESGFVIDKFPISRPNLTFSTLTVSNMSPEDSSIYLCSASDVGYTEAFFGQGTRLTVV.

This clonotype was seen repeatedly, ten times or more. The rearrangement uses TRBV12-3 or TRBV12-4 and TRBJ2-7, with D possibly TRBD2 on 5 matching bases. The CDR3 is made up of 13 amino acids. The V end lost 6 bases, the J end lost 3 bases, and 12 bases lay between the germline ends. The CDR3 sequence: CASRTERSYEQYF. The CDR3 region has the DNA TGTGCCAGCAGGACGGAGCGGAGCTACGAGCAGTACTTC.

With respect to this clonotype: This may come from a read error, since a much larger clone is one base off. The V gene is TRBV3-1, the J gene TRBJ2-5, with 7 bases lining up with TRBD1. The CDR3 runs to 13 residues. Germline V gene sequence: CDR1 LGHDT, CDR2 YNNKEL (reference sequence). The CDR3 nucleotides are TGTGCCAGCAGCGAGACAGGGAAGGAGACCCAGCACTTC. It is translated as CASSETGKETQHF.

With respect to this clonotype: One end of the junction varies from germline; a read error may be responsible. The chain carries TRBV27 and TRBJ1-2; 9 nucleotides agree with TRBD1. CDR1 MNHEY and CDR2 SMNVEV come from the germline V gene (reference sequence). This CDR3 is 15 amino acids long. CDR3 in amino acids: CASSRDRVSLEGYAF. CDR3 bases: TGTGCCAGCAGTAGGGACAGGGTGTCCCTGGAGGGCTACGCCTTC.

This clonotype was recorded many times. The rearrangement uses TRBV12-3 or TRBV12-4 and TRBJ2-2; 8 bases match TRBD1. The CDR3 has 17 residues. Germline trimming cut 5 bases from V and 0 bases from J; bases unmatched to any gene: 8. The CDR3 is CASSPRTGNANTGELFF. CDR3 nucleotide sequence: TGTGCCAGCAGTCCTAGGACAGGGAACGCGAACACCGGGGAGCTGTTTTTT.

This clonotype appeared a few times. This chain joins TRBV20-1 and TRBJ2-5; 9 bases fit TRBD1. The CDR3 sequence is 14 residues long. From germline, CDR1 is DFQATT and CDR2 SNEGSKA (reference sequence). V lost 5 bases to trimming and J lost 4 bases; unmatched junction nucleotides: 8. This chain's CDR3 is CSAGQGRVRETQYF. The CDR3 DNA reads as TGCAGTGCTGGACAGGGGAGGGTGCGAGAGACCCAGTACTTC.

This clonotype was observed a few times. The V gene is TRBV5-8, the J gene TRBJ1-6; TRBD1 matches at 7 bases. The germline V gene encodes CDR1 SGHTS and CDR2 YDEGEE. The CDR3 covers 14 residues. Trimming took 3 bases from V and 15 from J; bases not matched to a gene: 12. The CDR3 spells CASSSRWTGGHLHF. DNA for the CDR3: TGTGCCAGCAGCTCGCGCTGGACAGGTGGCCACCTCCACTTT.

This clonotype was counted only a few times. CDR3 bases: TGTGCCGCAGGGACAGCCACCTACGAGCAGTACTTC. This encodes CAAGTATYEQYF. The chain has TRBV24-1 and TRBJ2-7; TRBD1 aligns across 7 bases. V shed 12 bases, J shed 2 bases, and the junction held 6 bases outside the gene matches. The CDR3 is made up of 12 amino acids. Germline V gives CDR1 KGHDR, CDR2 SFDVKD.

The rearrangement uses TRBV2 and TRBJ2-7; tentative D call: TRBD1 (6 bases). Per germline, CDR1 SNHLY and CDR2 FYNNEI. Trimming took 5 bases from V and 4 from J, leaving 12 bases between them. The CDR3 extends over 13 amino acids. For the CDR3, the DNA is TGTGCCAGCAGTTCACAGGGTACGTACGAGCAGTACTTC. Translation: CASSSQGTYEQYF.

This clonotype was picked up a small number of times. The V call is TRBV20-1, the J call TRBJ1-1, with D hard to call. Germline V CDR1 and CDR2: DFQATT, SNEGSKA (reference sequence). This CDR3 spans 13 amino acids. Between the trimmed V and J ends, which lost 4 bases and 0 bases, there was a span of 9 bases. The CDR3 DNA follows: TGCAGTGCTACTTATTACATGAACACTGAAGCTTTCTTT. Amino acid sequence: CSATYYMNTEAFF.

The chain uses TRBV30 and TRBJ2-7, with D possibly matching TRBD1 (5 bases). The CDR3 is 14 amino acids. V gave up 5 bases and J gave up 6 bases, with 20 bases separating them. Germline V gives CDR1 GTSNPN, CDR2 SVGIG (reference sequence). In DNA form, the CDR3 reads TGTGCCTGGGTCGGACAACCGCCGGGTGGCGAGCAGTACTTC. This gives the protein CAWVGQPPGGEQYF.

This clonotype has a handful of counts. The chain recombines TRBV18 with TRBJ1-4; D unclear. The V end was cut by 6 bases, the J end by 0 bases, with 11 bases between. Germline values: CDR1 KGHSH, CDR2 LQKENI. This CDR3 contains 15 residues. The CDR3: CASSKGIATNEKLFF. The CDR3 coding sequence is TGTGCCAGCTCGAAAGGAATAGCAACTAATGAAAAACTGTTTTTT.

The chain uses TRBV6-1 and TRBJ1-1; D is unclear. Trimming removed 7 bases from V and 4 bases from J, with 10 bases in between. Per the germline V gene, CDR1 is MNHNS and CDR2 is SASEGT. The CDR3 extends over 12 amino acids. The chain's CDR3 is CASTRGFTEAFF. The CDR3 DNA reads TGTGCCAGCACGAGAGGATTCACTGAAGCTTTCTTT.

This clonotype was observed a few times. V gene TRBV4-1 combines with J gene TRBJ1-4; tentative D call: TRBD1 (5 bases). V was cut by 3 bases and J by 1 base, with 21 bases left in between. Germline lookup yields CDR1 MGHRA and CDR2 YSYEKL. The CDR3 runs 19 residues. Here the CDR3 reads CASSQLRGHSSVTNEKLFF. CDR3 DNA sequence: TGCGCCAGCAGCCAGCTTCGCGGACACTCTTCAGTAACTAATGAAAAACTGTTTTTT.

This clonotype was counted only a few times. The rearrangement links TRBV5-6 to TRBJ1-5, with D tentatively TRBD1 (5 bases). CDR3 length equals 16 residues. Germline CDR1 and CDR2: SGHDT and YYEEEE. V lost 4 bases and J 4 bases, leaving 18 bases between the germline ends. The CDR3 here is CASSIRGAGWNQPQHF. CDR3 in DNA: TGTGCCAGCAGCATCCGGGGCGCGGGGTGGAATCAGCCCCAGCATTTT.

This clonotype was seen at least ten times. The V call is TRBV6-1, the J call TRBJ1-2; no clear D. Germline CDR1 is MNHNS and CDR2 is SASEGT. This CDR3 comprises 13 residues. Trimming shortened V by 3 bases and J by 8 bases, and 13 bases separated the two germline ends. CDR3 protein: CASSESQRWGYTF. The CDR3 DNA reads TGTGCCAGCAGTGAGAGCCAACGGTGGGGCTACACCTTC.

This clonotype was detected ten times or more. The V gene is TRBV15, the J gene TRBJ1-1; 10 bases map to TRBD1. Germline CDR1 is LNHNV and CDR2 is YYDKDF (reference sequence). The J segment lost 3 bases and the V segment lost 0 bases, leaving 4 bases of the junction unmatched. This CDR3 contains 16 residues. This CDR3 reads CATSRDRDRGYTEAFF. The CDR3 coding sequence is TGTGCCACCAGCAGAGATCGGGACAGGGGTTACACTGAAGCTTTCTTT.